The table lists the clone carrying this T cell receptor beta chain with a count of one. The antigen is unknown. It was from 20,000 to 1,000,000 sorted cells, with 10%, 30% or 50% RNA, that naive CD8 libraries came. Sorting captured naive CD8 T cells as CD8+CD4-CCR7+CD45RA+. This sample was included in a study of molecular identifiers for immune sequencing clone quantification. Regarding the study as a whole: Spiked Jurkat TCR RNA equivalent to one cell was reportedly detectable in 800,000 to 1,000,000 naive cells.

V lost 1 base to trimming and J lost 5 bases, with 21 bases between them. Germline V CDR1 and CDR2: SGHTA, FQGTGA. The CDR3 totals 18 residues. Previously described methods and listed TCR primers were employed for the bulk TCR libraries. TCRdb independently ran MiXCR on the PCR reads; one entry per CDR3 protein. This table has about 640,000 distinct CDR3 sequences, about 20% appearing once. What was sequenced was naive CD8+ T cells from blood, with Jurkat cell RNA spiked in. Subset reported: FACS-sorted CD8+CD4-CCR7+CD45RA+ naive T cells. This rearrangement joins TRBV7-3 to TRBJ2-1, with D tentatively TRBD1 (6 bases). The sequence was obtained from a human donor in good health. Some libraries in this study had Jurkat cell RNA spiked in. As DNA, the CDR3 is TGTGCCAGCAGCTTAAGGGATACGGACAGAACACTCGACAATGAGCAGTTCTTC. Its translation: CASSLRDTDRTLDNEQFF.